This T cell receptor (beta chain) is drawn from a study of yellow fever vaccine responses in identical twins (dated by TCRdb to between 2018 and 2020). About the full investigation: In identical twins, the study followed T cell clones that responded to the vaccine with precision. The paper as a whole reports these results and caveats: According to the authors, in identical twins the way T cells responded to vaccination appeared partly convergent and partly personalized.

Receptors were amplified or captured by RT-PCR. These reads were obtained on an Illumina HiSeq 2500. TCRdb handled the public reads itself, with Q25 trimming in fastp and clone calling in MiXCR, and kept productive beta chains. Rows merge per CDR3 protein into single entries with the most common DNA and genes. Recorded for this sample are 20,000 to 25,000 distinct CDR3 sequences; more than 60% of them occurred a single time. The ten largest make up roughly 5% of the sample. Trimming removed 8 bases from V and 4 bases from J, leaving 11 bases between the germline ends. Taken from the germline V gene (reference sequence), the CDR1 and CDR2 loops are PRHDT and FYEKMQ. From cysteine to phenylalanine, the CDR3 is 13 amino acids long. Here the CDR3 DNA is all that survives: 39 bases in frame from base 1. Regarding this clonotype: It has no known antigen specificity. Per-base quality was not reported, and no clone a single base away is much larger than it.

The clonotype originates from a woman under 30 who received the yellow fever vaccine. Donor details come from another sample of the same person, matched by shared clones. This sequence uses TRBV13 and TRBJ1-4; the D gene remains uncertain. The starting material was T cells from blood (PBMCs), unsorted or a sorted subset (not recorded which), obtained before or after yellow fever vaccination (not recorded which). CDR3 region: CASRLLLNEKLFF. The nucleotides read TGTGCCAGCCGGCTGCTACTTAATGAAAAACTGTTTTTT.